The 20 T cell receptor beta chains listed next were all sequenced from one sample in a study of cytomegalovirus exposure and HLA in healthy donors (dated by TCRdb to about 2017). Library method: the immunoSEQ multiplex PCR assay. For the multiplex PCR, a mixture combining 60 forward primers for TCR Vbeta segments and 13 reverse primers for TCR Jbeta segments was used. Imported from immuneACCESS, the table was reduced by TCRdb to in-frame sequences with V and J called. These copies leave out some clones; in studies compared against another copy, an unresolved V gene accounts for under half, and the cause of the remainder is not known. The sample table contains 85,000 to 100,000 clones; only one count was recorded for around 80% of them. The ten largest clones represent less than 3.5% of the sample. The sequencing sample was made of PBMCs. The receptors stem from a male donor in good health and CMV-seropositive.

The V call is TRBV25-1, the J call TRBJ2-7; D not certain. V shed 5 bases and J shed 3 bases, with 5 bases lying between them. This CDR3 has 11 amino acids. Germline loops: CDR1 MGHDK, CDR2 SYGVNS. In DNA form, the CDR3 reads TGTGCCAGCAGTCACAGCTACGAGCAGTACTTC. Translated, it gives CASSHSYEQYF.

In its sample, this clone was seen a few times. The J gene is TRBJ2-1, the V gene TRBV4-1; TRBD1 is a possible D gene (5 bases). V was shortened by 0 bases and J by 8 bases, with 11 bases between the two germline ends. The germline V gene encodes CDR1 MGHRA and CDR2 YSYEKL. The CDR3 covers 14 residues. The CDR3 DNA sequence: TGCGCCAGCAGCCAAGAATGGTGGGGCGATGAGCAGTTCTTC. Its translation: CASSQEWWGDEQFF.

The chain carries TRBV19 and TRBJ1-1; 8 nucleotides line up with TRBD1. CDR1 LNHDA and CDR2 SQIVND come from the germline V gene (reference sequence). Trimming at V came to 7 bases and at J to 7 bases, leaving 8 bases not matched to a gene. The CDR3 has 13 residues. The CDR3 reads CASTPTGAGEAFF. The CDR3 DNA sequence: TGTGCCAGTACTCCGACAGGGGCGGGTGAAGCTTTCTTT.

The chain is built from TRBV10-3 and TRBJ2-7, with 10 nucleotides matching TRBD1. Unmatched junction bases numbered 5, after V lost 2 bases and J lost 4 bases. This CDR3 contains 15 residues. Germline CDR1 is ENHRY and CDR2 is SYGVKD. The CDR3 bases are TGTGCCATCAGTGAGCCGGGACAGGGGTGGTACGAGCAGTACTTC. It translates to CAISEPGQGWYEQYF.

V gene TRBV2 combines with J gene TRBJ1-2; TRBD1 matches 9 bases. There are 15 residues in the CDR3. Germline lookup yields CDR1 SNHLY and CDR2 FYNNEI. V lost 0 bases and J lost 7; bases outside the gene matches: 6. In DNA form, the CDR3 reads TGTGCCAGCAGTGAAGCGCTTCGGACAGGGGCTGGCTACACCTTC. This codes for CASSEALRTGAGYTF.

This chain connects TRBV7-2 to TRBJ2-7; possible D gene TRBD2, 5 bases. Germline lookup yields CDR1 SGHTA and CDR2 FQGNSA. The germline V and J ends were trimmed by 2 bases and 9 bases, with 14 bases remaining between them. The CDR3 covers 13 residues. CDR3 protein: CASSLKDSEGQYF. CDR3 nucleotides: TGTGCCAGCAGCTTAAAAGACTCCGAGGGGCAGTACTTC.

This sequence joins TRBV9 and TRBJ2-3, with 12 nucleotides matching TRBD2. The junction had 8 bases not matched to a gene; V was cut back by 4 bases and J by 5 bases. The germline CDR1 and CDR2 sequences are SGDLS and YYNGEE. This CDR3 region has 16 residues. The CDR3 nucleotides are TGTGCCAGCAGCCTCCTGACTAGCGGGGGCGTAGATACGCAGTATTTT. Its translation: CASSLLTSGGVDTQYF. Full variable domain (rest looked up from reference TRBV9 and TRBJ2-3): DSGVTQTPKHLITATGQRVTLRCSPRSGDLSVYWYQQSLDQGLQFLIQYYNGEERAKGNILERFSAQQFPDLHSELNLSSLELGDSALYFCASSLLTSGGVDTQYFGPGTRLTVL.

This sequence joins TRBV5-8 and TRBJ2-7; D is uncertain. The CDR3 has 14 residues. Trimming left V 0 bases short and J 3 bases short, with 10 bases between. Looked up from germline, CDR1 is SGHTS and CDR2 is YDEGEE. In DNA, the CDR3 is TGTGCCAGCAGCTTGGGCGGTAGGAACTACGAGCAGTACTTC. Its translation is CASSLGGRNYEQYF. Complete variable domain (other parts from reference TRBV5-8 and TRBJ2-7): EAGVTQSPTHLIKTRGQQATLRCSPISGHTSVYWYQQALGLGLQFLLWYDEGEERNRGNFPPRFSGRQFPNYSSELNVNALELEDSALYLCASSLGGRNYEQYFGPGTRLTVT.

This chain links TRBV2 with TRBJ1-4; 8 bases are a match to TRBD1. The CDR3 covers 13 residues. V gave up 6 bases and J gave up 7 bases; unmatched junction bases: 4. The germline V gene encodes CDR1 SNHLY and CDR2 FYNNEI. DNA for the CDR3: TGTGCCAGCAGAACAGGGGGGGCTGAAAAACTGTTTTTT. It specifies CASRTGGAEKLFF.

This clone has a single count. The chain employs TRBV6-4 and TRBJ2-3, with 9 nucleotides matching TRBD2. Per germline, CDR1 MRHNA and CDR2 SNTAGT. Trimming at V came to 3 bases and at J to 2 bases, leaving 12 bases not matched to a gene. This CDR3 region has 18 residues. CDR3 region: CASSERSGGLVSTDTQYF. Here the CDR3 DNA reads TGTGCCAGCAGTGAACGGAGCGGGGGGCTAGTTTCCACAGATACGCAGTATTTT.

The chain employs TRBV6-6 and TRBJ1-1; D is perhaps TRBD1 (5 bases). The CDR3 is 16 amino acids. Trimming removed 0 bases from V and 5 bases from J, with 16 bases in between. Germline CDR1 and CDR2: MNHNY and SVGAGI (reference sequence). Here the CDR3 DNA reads TGTGCCAGCAGTTACTCGATCAGGGTAGGACGAACTGAAGCTTTCTTT. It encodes CASSYSIRVGRTEAFF.

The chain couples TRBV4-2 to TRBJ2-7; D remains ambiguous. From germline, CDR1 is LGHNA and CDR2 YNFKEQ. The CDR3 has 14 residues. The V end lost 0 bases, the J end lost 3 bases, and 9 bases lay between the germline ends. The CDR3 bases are TGTGCCAGCAGCCAAGACGCAGCGAACTACGAGCAGTACTTC. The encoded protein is CASSQDAANYEQYF.

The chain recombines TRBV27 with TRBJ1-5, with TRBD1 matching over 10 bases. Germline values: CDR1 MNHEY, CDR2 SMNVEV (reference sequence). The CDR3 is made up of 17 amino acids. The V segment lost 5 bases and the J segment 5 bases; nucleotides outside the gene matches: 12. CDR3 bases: TGTGCCAGCAGTATGACCGGGACAGGGGCGCGCTATCAGCCCCAGCATTTT. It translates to CASSMTGTGARYQPQHF.

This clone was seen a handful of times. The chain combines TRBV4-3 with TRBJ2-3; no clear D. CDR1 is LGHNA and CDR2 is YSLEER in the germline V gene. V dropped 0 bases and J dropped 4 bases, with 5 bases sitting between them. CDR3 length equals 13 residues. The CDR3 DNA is TGCGCCAGCAGCCAAGATCAGGCAGATACGCAGTATTTT. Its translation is CASSQDQADTQYF.

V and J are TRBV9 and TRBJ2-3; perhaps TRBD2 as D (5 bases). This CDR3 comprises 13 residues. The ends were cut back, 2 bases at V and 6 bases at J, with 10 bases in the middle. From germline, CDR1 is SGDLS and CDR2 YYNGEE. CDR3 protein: CASSVGDTDTQYF. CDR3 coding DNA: TGTGCCAGCAGCGTCGGGGATACCGATACGCAGTATTTT. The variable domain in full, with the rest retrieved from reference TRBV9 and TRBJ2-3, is DSGVTQTPKHLITATGQRVTLRCSPRSGDLSVYWYQQSLDQGLQFLIQYYNGEERAKGNILERFSAQQFPDLHSELNLSSLELGDSALYFCASSVGDTDTQYFGPGTRLTVL.

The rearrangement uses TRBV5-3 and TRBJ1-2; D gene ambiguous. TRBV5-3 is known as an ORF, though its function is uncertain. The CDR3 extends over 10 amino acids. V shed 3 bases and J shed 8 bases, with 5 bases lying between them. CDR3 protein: CARSSGGYTF. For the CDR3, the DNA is TGTGCCAGAAGCTCCGGGGGCTACACCTTC.

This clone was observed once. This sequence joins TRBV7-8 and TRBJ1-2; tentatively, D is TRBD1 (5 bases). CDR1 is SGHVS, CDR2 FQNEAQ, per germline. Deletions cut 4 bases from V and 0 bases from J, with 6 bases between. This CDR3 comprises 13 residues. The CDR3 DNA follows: TGTGCCAGCAGCTCGACAGCTAACTATGGCTACACCTTC. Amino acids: CASSSTANYGYTF.

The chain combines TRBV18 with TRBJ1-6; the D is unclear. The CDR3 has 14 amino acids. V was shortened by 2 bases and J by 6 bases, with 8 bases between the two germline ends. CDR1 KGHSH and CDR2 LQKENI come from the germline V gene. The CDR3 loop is CASSPETSNSPLHF. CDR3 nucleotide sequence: TGTGCCAGCTCACCAGAAACAAGTAATTCACCCCTCCACTTT.

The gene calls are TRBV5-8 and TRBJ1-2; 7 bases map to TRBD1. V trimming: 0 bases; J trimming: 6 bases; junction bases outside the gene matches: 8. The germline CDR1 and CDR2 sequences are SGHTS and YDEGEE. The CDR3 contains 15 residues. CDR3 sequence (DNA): TGTGCCAGCAGCTTGGAGGGACAGATATTAGATGGCTACACCTTC. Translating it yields CASSLEGQILDGYTF.

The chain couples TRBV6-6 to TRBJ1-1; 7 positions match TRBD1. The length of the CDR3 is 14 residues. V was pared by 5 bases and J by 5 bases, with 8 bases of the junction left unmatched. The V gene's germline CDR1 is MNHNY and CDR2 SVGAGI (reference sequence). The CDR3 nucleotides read TGTGCCAGCAGTCCCACAGGGACAGCGACTGAAGCTTTCTTT. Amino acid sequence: CASSPTGTATEAFF.